The T cell receptor (beta chain) described here comes from a study of early T cells in non-severe SARS-CoV-2 infection. About the research overall: Bulk RNA isolated from unsorted whole blood underwent sequencing; chains were not paired.

Only a few counts were recorded for this clonotype. The CDR3 is 13 amino acids. Trimming shortened V by 3 bases and J by 4 bases, and 12 bases separated the two germline ends. CDR1 is DFQATT and CDR2 is SNEGSKA in the germline V gene (reference sequence). Unique molecular identifiers were attached to individual cDNA molecules. From the 5' RACE reads, TCRdb called clonotypes with MiXCR, one entry per CDR3 protein. Of 55,000 or so distinct CDR3 sequences listed, around a tenth are singletons. The gene calls are TRBV20-1 and TRBJ1-1, with D possibly matching TRBD1 (5 bases). This TCR derives from an adult who was a healthcare worker with PCR-confirmed SARS-CoV-2 infection or an uninfected control (not recorded which). What was sequenced was whole blood. CDR3 region: CSASNRKGTEAFF. The CDR3 DNA reads TGCAGTGCTAGTAACAGGAAGGGCACTGAAGCTTTCTTT.